The 26 T cell receptor beta chains below all came from one sample that was sequenced in a study of untreated major depressive disorder. Using immunoSEQ multiplex PCR, the repertoire was profiled, and TCRdb retains in-frame clones only, with some absent. The data contain 21,000 or so clones, approximately 92% of them singletons. Sequences were obtained from CD4+ T cells from PBMCs. The source is a man younger than 40 in good health.

This rearrangement joins TRBV6-1 to TRBJ1-4; D may be TRBD1 (5 bases). Trimming pared 1 base from V and 8 bases from J, leaving 11 bases between. CDR1 is MNHNS and CDR2 is SASEGT in the germline V gene. This CDR3 has 14 residues. CDR3 sequence reads: CASSEGRTPEKLFF. The CDR3 DNA is TGTGCCAGCAGTGAAGGGAGGACACCCGAAAAACTGTTTTTT.

This chain uses TRBV2 with TRBJ2-2; D may be TRBD1 (6 bases). Germline assignment: CDR1 SNHLY and CDR2 FYNNEI. V lost 6 bases and J lost 7, with 12 bases in between. The CDR3 is 13 amino acids. The CDR3 DNA reads as TGTGCCAGCAGCGCTCCGGGACACGGGGAGCTGTTTTTT. Translated, it gives CASSAPGHGELFF.

V is TRBV25-1 and J is TRBJ2-2; 9 bases map to TRBD1. CDR3 length equals 15 residues. The V segment lost 4 bases and the J segment 6 bases; nucleotides outside the gene matches: 6. CDR1 and CDR2 from the germline V gene are MGHDK and SYGVNS. In nucleotides, the CDR3 is TGTGCCAGCAGTGGGGGGACAGGGTCGGCCGGGGAGCTGTTTTTT. It codes for CASSGGTGSAGELFF.

The chain employs TRBV7-2 and TRBJ2-2, with 11 bases that match TRBD2. CDR1 is SGHTA, CDR2 FQGNSA, per germline. This CDR3 spans 15 amino acids. Unmatched junction bases numbered 0, after V lost 1 base and J lost 5 bases. The CDR3 reads CASSLVAGGTGELFF. DNA of the CDR3: TGTGCCAGCAGCTTAGTAGCGGGAGGGACCGGGGAGCTGTTTTTT.

This chain joins TRBV5-1 and TRBJ2-5, with D perhaps matching TRBD1 (6 bases). Trimming left V 0 bases short and J 1 base short, with 7 bases between. Germline assignment: CDR1 SGHRS and CDR2 YFSETQ. CDR3 length: 14 residues. The chain's CDR3 is CASSLVQGQETQYF. The CDR3 DNA reads as TGCGCCAGCAGCTTGGTACAGGGCCAAGAGACCCAGTACTTC. The complete variable domain, with remaining parts taken from reference TRBV5-1 and TRBJ2-5, reads KAGVTQTPRYLIKTRGQQVTLSCSPISGHRSVSWYQQTPGQGLQFLFEYFSETQRNKGNFPGRFSGRQFSNSRSEMNVSTLELGDSALYLCASSLVQGQETQYFGPGTRLLVL.

This sequence joins TRBV12-5 and TRBJ1-1; D gene ambiguous. Germline CDR1 and CDR2: LGHNT and FRNRAP. The CDR3 covers 11 residues. V was clipped by 2 bases and J by 7 bases, with 5 bases between them. The CDR3 coding sequence is TGTGCTAGTGGTTTGTATGGTGAAGCTTTCTTT. Translation gives CASGLYGEAFF. Full variable domain (remainder filled in from reference TRBV12-5 and TRBJ1-1): DARVTQTPRHKVTEMGQEVTMRCQPILGHNTVFWYRQTMMQGLELLAYFRNRAPLDDSGMPKDRFSAEMPDATLATLKIQPSEPRDSAVYFCASGLYGEAFFGQGTRLTVV.

The gene calls are TRBV30 and TRBJ1-3; TRBD1 is a possible D gene (6 bases). V lost 4 bases to trimming and J lost 3 bases, with 13 bases between them. CDR1 and CDR2 from the germline V gene are GTSNPN and SVGIG (reference sequence). The CDR3 spans 14 residues. The CDR3 is CAWNPGAGGNTIYF. CDR3 DNA: TGTGCCTGGAACCCAGGGGCAGGTGGAAACACCATATATTTT.

This clone has just a few counts. The J gene is TRBJ1-3, the V gene TRBV15; D uncertain. The V gene lost 1 base and the J gene lost 4 bases, with 14 bases spanning the gap. The CDR3 is made up of 16 amino acids. CDR1 and CDR2 from the germline V gene are LNHNV and YYDKDF (reference sequence). CDR3 bases: TGTGCCACCAGCAGAGGAGGGCCAACCGGGGGAAACACCATATATTTT. Residues: CATSRGGPTGGNTIYF.

This chain links TRBV18 with TRBJ2-1; a weak D match, TRBD2 (6 bases). The V gene lost 3 bases and the J gene lost 5 bases, with 14 bases spanning the gap. This CDR3 is 15 amino acids long. Germline assignment: CDR1 KGHSH and CDR2 LQKENI. For the CDR3, the DNA is TGTGCCAGCTCACCGTGGAGGGGCGCCGACAATGAGCAGTTCTTC. This sequence encodes CASSPWRGADNEQFF. The full variable domain, rest sourced from reference TRBV18 and TRBJ2-1, is NAGVMQNPRHLVRRRGQEARLRCSPMKGHSHVYWYRQLPEEGLKFMVYLQKENIIDESGMPKERFSAEFPKEGPSILRIQQVVRGDSAAYFCASSPWRGADNEQFFGPGTRLTVL.

This clone was seen just once. The gene calls are TRBV2 and TRBJ1-5, with D hard to call. Looked up from germline, CDR1 is SNHLY and CDR2 is FYNNEI. The CDR3 has 17 residues. V lost 2 bases and J lost 6, with 20 bases in between. CDR3 sequence reads: CASSEPVHLMEAQPQHF. The DNA of the CDR3 is TGTGCCAGCAGTGAACCCGTGCACCTCATGGAGGCTCAGCCCCAGCATTTT.

The V and J genes are TRBV4-2 and TRBJ2-7, with TRBD2 as a possible D gene (6 bases). CDR3 length: 14 amino acids. Trimming removed 0 bases at V and 3 bases at J, with 9 bases between. Germline V gives CDR1 LGHNA, CDR2 YNFKEQ. The DNA of the CDR3 is TGTGCCAGCAGCCAAGACCGGGAGAGCTACGAGCAGTACTTC. Encoded protein: CASSQDRESYEQYF.

The V call is TRBV5-1, the J call TRBJ2-7; TRBD2 aligns across 9 bases. CDR1 and CDR2 from the germline V gene are SGHRS and YFSETQ. V shed 0 bases and J 4 bases; nucleotides not matched to a gene: 8. The CDR3 spans 16 residues. Written as DNA, the CDR3 is TGCGCCAGCAGCTTGGCAGCGGGAGGCCTCAGGTACGAGCAGTACTTC. Its protein product is CASSLAAGGLRYEQYF.

V usage is TRBV11-2 and J usage is TRBJ1-4; D unresolved. Trimming shortened V by 5 bases and J by 7 bases, and 20 bases separated the two germline ends. In germline, CDR1 is SGHAT, CDR2 FQNNGV. CDR3 length: 16 amino acids. The CDR3 region is CASSQEYIYVGEKLFF. The CDR3 nucleotides read TGTGCCAGCAGCCAAGAGTACATCTATGTTGGTGAAAAACTGTTTTTT.

The rearrangement joins TRBV5-6 to TRBJ2-2; D ambiguous. Trimming stripped 5 bases from V and 5 bases from J, with 13 bases between. The length of the CDR3 is 14 residues. Germline-derived CDR1 and CDR2 are SGHDT and YYEEEE. The CDR3 region is CASRATPGTGELFF. In DNA, the CDR3 is TGTGCCAGCAGGGCCACACCCGGGACCGGGGAGCTGTTTTTT. Based on the CDR3 plus reference TRBV5-6 and TRBJ2-2, the full variable domain is DAGVTQSPTHLIKTRGQQVTLRCSPKSGHDTVSWYQQALGQGPQFIFQYYEEEERQRGNFPDRFSGHQFPNYSSELNVNALLLGDSALYLCASRATPGTGELFFGEGSRLTVL.

The chain links TRBV6-4 to TRBJ2-2; D gene ambiguous. Between the trimmed V and J ends, which lost 3 bases and 3 bases, there was a span of 5 bases. Germline lookup yields CDR1 MRHNA and CDR2 SNTAGT. The CDR3 covers 13 residues. For the CDR3, the DNA is TGTGCCAGCAGTGAAAGGCACACCGGGGAGCTGTTTTTT. Its protein product is CASSERHTGELFF.

The rearrangement joins TRBV5-1 to TRBJ1-2, with TRBD1 identical over 7 bases. This CDR3 spans 13 amino acids. The ends lost 4 bases at V and 4 bases at J; junction bases unmatched: 4. Per germline, CDR1 SGHRS and CDR2 YFSETQ. CDR3 sequence (DNA): TGCGCCAGCAGCGGGACAGAAGCCTATGGCTACACCTTC. Translated: CASSGTEAYGYTF.

The chain has TRBV7-2 and TRBJ1-5; D may be TRBD1 (5 bases). This CDR3 spans 14 amino acids. CDR1 and CDR2 (germline): SGHTA, FQGNSA. Trimming pared 0 bases from V and 7 bases from J, leaving 10 bases between. Written as DNA, the CDR3 is TGTGCCAGCAGCTTAGCGCTGGGGCCGCAGCCCCAGCATTTT. Its protein product is CASSLALGPQPQHF.

The chain combines TRBV9 with TRBJ1-1, with D perhaps TRBD1 (5 bases). The CDR3 extends over 14 amino acids. The V and J ends lost 3 bases and 1 base respectively, with 10 bases between them. Germline-derived CDR1 and CDR2 are SGDLS and YYNGEE. The CDR3 coding sequence is TGTGCCAGCAGCGCCAGGGCCGAGAACACTGAAGCTTTCTTT. The encoded protein is CASSARAENTEAFF.

This clone was found a few times. The rearrangement joins TRBV19 to TRBJ1-2; D remains unclear. The CDR3 is made up of 15 amino acids. Germline V gene lookup returns CDR1 LNHDA and CDR2 SQIVND (reference sequence). V was trimmed by 1 base and J by 2 bases, leaving 11 bases between them. CDR3 loop: CASSIVGQANYGYTF. The CDR3 DNA is TGTGCCAGTAGTATAGTGGGCCAGGCCAACTATGGCTACACCTTC.

This clone was seen more than once but under ten times. The chain joins TRBV7-9 to TRBJ2-1; possible D gene TRBD1, 6 bases. CDR3 size: 14 residues. Germline loops: CDR1 SEHNR, CDR2 FQNEAQ (reference sequence). The V gene lost 4 bases and the J gene lost 8 bases, with 15 bases spanning the gap. Here the CDR3 reads CASSSLTRGYEQFF. The CDR3 nucleotides are TGTGCCAGCAGCTCATTAACCAGGGGCTATGAGCAGTTCTTC.

The gene calls are TRBV6-1 and TRBJ1-5; TRBD1 aligns across 8 bases. V shed 3 bases and J 7 bases; nucleotides not matched to a gene: 5. The CDR3 totals 14 residues. Germline-derived CDR1 and CDR2 are MNHNS and SASEGT. The CDR3 spells CASSDSGGGQPQHF. The CDR3 DNA follows: TGTGCCAGCAGTGATTCAGGGGGCGGCCAGCCCCAGCATTTT.

The chain carries TRBV27 and TRBJ1-1; D is uncertain. CDR3 length equals 14 residues. Between the trimmed V and J ends, which lost 5 bases and 3 bases, there was a span of 13 bases. The germline CDR1 and CDR2 sequences are MNHEY and SMNVEV (reference sequence). The CDR3 region is CASSHLNRDTEAFF. CDR3 coding DNA: TGTGCCAGCAGTCATCTCAATAGGGACACTGAAGCTTTCTTT.

This chain joins TRBV5-1 and TRBJ2-2, with 9 bases matching TRBD1. V lost 4 bases, J lost 5 bases, and 9 bases stayed unmatched. The germline gives CDR1 SGHRS, CDR2 YFSETQ. This CDR3 has 16 residues. CDR3 amino acids: CASSLAGTGQTGELFF. CDR3 bases: TGCGCCAGCAGCCTGGCCGGGACAGGGCAAACCGGGGAGCTGTTTTTT.

This chain links TRBV4-2 with TRBJ2-1; TRBD2 matches 7 bases. V lost 0 bases to trimming and J lost 7 bases; unmatched junction nucleotides: 12. The germline V gene encodes CDR1 LGHNA and CDR2 YNFKEQ. The length of the CDR3 is 17 residues. CDR3 sequence reads: CASSQDSAGVTRNEQFF. CDR3 sequence (DNA): TGTGCCAGCAGCCAAGATTCCGCGGGAGTTACGCGGAATGAGCAGTTCTTC.

The count of this clone is one. CDR3 region: CAWSRDRDWGFSGANVLTF. In nucleotides, the CDR3 is TGTGCCTGGAGCCGGGACAGGGATTGGGGCTTTTCTGGGGCCAACGTCCTGACTTTC. The rearrangement joins TRBV30 to TRBJ2-6, with 9 bases identical to TRBD1. The length of the CDR3 is 19 residues. Germline trimming cut 3 bases from V and 1 base from J; bases unmatched to any gene: 13. Germline CDR1 reads GTSNPN; CDR2 reads SVGIG (reference sequence).

The chain recombines TRBV4-3 with TRBJ1-2; perhaps TRBD1 as D (5 bases). Trimming took 0 bases from V and 5 from J, leaving 16 bases between them. The CDR3 is 16 residues long. From germline, CDR1 is LGHNA and CDR2 YSLEER. CDR3 in amino acids: CASSQDLNGGWYGYTF. For the CDR3, the DNA is TGCGCCAGCAGCCAAGACCTCAACGGGGGTTGGTATGGCTACACCTTC.